This TCR beta chain was captured by sequencing in a study of early stage breast cancer tumors. Study as a whole: Most invasive tumors, about 75% of the 16, were ER+/PR+/HER2-. Samples were sequenced at about 9.7-fold average coverage.

Germline CDR1 SNHLY, CDR2 FYNNEI. Trimming cost V 5 bases and J 4 bases, with 11 bases left between them. This CDR3 comprises 13 residues. Profiled with immunoSEQ multiplex PCR; TCRdb holds only in-frame clones, not every one. There are about 72,000 clones in the sample; 70% to 85% occur only once, and roughly 3.5% lies in the top ten. This clone occurred once. The specimen sequenced was blood. The chain joins TRBV2 to TRBJ1-1; D is unclear. This TCR was recovered from a person in their sixties with breast cancer. CDR3 nucleotides: TGTGCCAGCAGTCCGGAATCGGGCACTGAAGCTTTCTTT. The encoded protein is CASSPESGTEAFF.